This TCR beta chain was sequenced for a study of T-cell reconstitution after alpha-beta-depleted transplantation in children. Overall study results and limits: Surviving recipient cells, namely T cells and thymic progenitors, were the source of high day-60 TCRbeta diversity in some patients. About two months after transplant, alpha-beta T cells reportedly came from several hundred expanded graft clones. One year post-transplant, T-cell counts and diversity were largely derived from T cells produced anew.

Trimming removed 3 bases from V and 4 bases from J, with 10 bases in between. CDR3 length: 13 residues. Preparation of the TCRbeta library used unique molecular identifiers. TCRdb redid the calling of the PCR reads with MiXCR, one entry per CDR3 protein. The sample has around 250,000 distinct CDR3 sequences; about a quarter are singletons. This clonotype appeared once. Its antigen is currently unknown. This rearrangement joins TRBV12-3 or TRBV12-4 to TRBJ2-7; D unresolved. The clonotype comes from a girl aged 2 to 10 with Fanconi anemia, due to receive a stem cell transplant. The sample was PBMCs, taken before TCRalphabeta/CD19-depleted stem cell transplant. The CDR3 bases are TGTGCCAGCAGTTTGAGGCTCTCGTACGAGCAGTACTTC. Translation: CASSLRLSYEQYF.